Listed below are T cell receptor beta chains from one sample, sequenced in a study of T cells in pancreatic ductal adenocarcinoma. The assay was immunoSEQ multiplex PCR, and TCRdb's table has in-frame clones only and misses some. Of roughly 16,000 clones listed, 88% were seen once; the top ten hold 0.94%. Material for sequencing was PBMCs. The receptors originated from a human donor with pancreatic ductal adenocarcinoma. The CDR3 runs from the conserved cysteine through the conserved F or W. D genes are given only for firm matches. Clone size is not always given. Where it is, it says once, few, many or a class for expanded clones.

clone size: .
D gene: .
V gene: TRBV5-6
J gene: TRBJ2-7
CDR3 length: 11
CDR3 protein: CASSSTYEQYF
CDR3 DNA: TGTGCCAGCAGCTCCACCTACGAGCAGTACTTC

clone size: .
D gene: TRBD2
V gene: TRBV19
J gene: TRBJ2-1
CDR3 length: 17
CDR3 protein: CASSSGTSGGSMNEQFF
CDR3 DNA: TGTGCCAGTAGTAGCGGGACTAGCGGGGGGTCGATGAATGAGCAGTTCTTC

clone size: few
D gene: TRBD1
V gene: TRBV6-6
J gene: TRBJ1-5
CDR3 length: 16
CDR3 protein: CASSLTNRGYNQPQHF
CDR3 DNA: TGTGCCAGCAGCCTCACCAACAGGGGGTACAATCAGCCCCAGCATTTT

clone size: .
D gene: .
V gene: TRBV2
J gene: TRBJ1-1
CDR3 length: 13
CDR3 protein: CASSGQSNTEAFF
CDR3 DNA: TGTGCCAGTTCAGGACAGAGCAACACTGAAGCTTTCTTT

clone size: .
D gene: .
V gene: TRBV28
J gene: TRBJ2-7
CDR3 length: 12
CDR3 protein: CASGRFSYEQYF
CDR3 DNA: TGTGCCAGCGGTAGATTCTCCTACGAGCAGTACTTC

clone size: .
D gene: TRBD1
V gene: TRBV9
J gene: TRBJ2-3
CDR3 length: 15
CDR3 protein: CASRRTGGLSDTQYF
CDR3 DNA: TGTGCCAGCAGAAGGACAGGGGGCTTGTCAGATACGCAGTATTTT

clone size: few
D gene: .
V gene: TRBV4-1
J gene: TRBJ1-4
CDR3 length: 18
CDR3 protein: CASSQDRRTDATNEKLFF
CDR3 DNA: TGCGCCAGCAGCCAAGATCGGAGGACAGACGCAACTAATGAAAAACTGTTTTTT

clone size: .
D gene: .
V gene: TRBV27
J gene: TRBJ2-3
CDR3 length: 16
CDR3 protein: CASSLKHRDPVDTQYF
CDR3 DNA: TGTGCCAGCAGTTTAAAGCACAGGGATCCTGTAGATACGCAGTATTTT

clone size: .
D gene: TRBD1
V gene: TRBV7-9
J gene: TRBJ1-1
CDR3 length: 13
CDR3 protein: CASSYNDRGEAFF
CDR3 DNA: TGTGCCAGCAGCTACAACGACAGGGGTGAAGCTTTCTTT

clone size: .
D gene: .
V gene: TRBV19
J gene: TRBJ2-2
CDR3 length: 15
CDR3 protein: CASQPGTRITGELFF
CDR3 DNA: TGTGCCAGCCAACCCGGGACACGCATTACCGGGGAGCTGTTTTTT

clone size: .
D gene: TRBD1
V gene: TRBV11-2
J gene: TRBJ1-1
CDR3 length: 17
CDR3 protein: CASSLIPGQGRPREAFF
CDR3 DNA: TGTGCCAGCAGCTTAATCCCGGGACAGGGTCGGCCTCGTGAAGCTTTCTTT

clone size: .
D gene: .
V gene: TRBV5-1
J gene: TRBJ1-4
CDR3 length: 14
CDR3 protein: CASSQSPLSEKLFF
CDR3 DNA: TGCGCCAGCAGCCAAAGCCCCCTTAGTGAAAAACTGTTTTTT

clone size: .
D gene: .
V gene: TRBV6-1
J gene: TRBJ2-3
CDR3 length: 13
CDR3 protein: CASRGDGADTQYF
CDR3 DNA: TGTGCCAGCAGGGGAGATGGCGCAGATACGCAGTATTTT

clone size: .
D gene: TRBD1
V gene: TRBV2
J gene: TRBJ1-1
CDR3 length: 15
CDR3 protein: CASSSQGVGNTEAFF
CDR3 DNA: TGTGCCAGCAGTTCCCAGGGGGTGGGGAACACTGAAGCTTTCTTT

clone size: .
D gene: TRBD2
V gene: TRBV5-1
J gene: TRBJ2-1
CDR3 length: 14
CDR3 protein: CASTRLADYNEQFF
CDR3 DNA: TGCGCCAGCACCCGACTAGCGGACTACAATGAGCAGTTCTTC

clone size: .
D gene: .
V gene: TRBV6-6
J gene: TRBJ2-1
CDR3 length: 14
CDR3 protein: CASSRGGGYNEQFF
CDR3 DNA: TGTGCCAGCAGTCGTGGGGGAGGCTACAATGAGCAGTTCTTC

clone size: .
D gene: .
V gene: TRBV28
J gene: TRBJ2-1
CDR3 length: 14
CDR3 protein: CASSFRGVGDEQFF
CDR3 DNA: TGTGCCAGCAGTTTCCGGGGAGTGGGCGATGAGCAGTTCTTC

clone size: .
D gene: TRBD2
V gene: TRBV7-9
J gene: TRBJ2-5
CDR3 length: 15
CDR3 protein: CASSLERGGPETQYF
CDR3 DNA: TGTGCCAGCAGCTTGGAGCGGGGGGGCCCAGAGACCCAGTACTTC

clone size: .
D gene: .
V gene: TRBV7-9
J gene: TRBJ2-7
CDR3 length: 12
CDR3 protein: CASSRSSYEQYF
CDR3 DNA: TGTGCCTCATCGAGGAGCTCCTACGAGCAGTACTTC

clone size: .
D gene: .
V gene: TRBV7-9
J gene: TRBJ2-1
CDR3 length: 13
CDR3 protein: CASSLASGNEQFF
CDR3 DNA: TGTGCCAGCAGCTTAGCGTCAGGAAATGAGCAGTTCTTC

clone size: .
D gene: .
V gene: TRBV2
J gene: TRBJ1-2
CDR3 length: 12
CDR3 protein: CASSVARYGYTF
CDR3 DNA: TGTGCCAGCAGTGTGGCAAGATATGGCTACACCTTC